This TCR beta chain was found in a study of blood T cell repertoires in COVID-19. For the study at large: The samples span acute and convalescent COVID-19 from the United States, Italy and Spain. Sample material is recorded as cDNA or gDNA derived from T cells, B-cell-depleted T cells, or PBMCs.

The authors' processing: Amplification from reference gene primers served as the basis for estimated nucleated cell counts. Only in-frame clones appear in the TCRdb table, and some are missing; sequencing was by immunoSEQ multiplex PCR. The V and J calls and clone size are taken from that table; D and trimming were inferred from the DNA. Of 150,000 to 200,000 clones in the sample, around nine tenths were seen once. Germline loops: CDR1 MNHEY, CDR2 SVGEGT. Trimming removed 4 bases from V and 2 bases from J; junction bases left unmatched: 5. The CDR3 length is 15 residues. This receptor was taken from a man aged 65 to 85 with acute or convalescent COVID-19. Sequencing input: peripheral blood. V is TRBV6-2 or TRBV6-3 and J is TRBJ1-2, with 9 bases aligning to TRBD1. In DNA form, the CDR3 reads TGTGCCAGCAGTTCCCCGGACAGGGGCAACTATGGCTACACCTTC. It encodes CASSSPDRGNYGYTF.